The 25 T cell receptor beta chains in this list originate from one sample, sequenced in a study of blood T cell repertoires in COVID-19 (dated by TCRdb to 2018 to 2020). The library came from the immunoSEQ multiplex PCR assay. TCRdb's version of the immuneACCESS table is confined to in-frame rearrangements and falls short of the full clone set. An unresolved V gene accounts for under half of the shortfall where checked; the remainder is of unknown origin. A total of approximately 120,000 clones appear in this sample, approximately 87% of them only once. The ten largest clones add up to over 15% of the sample. Sequencing input: peripheral blood. The receptor source for this set is a woman aged 55 to 70 with acute or convalescent COVID-19.

The rearrangement joins TRBV14 to TRBJ2-7; TRBD1 agrees at 8 bases. The CDR3 extends over 14 amino acids. CDR1 SGHDN and CDR2 FVKESK come from the germline V gene. The J segment lost 7 bases and the V segment lost 5 bases, leaving 10 bases of the junction unmatched. CDR3 region: CASSSSGTGREQYF. As DNA, the CDR3 is TGTGCCAGCAGCTCCTCCGGGACAGGTCGTGAGCAGTACTTC.

The V call is TRBV18, the J call TRBJ1-1; D might be TRBD1 (6 bases). The V and J ends lost 0 bases and 2 bases respectively, with 10 bases between them. Germline-derived CDR1 and CDR2 are KGHSH and LQKENI. This CDR3 has 15 residues. CDR3 sequence reads: CASSPPSRGNTEAFF. CDR3 DNA sequence: TGTGCCAGCTCACCACCTTCCAGGGGCAACACTGAAGCTTTCTTT.

The chain combines TRBV30 with TRBJ1-1; the D gene is possibly TRBD1 (6 bases). The CDR3 contains 12 residues. The V and J ends lost 4 bases and 6 bases respectively, with 12 bases between them. Germline CDR1 and CDR2: GTSNPN and SVGIG (reference sequence). CDR3 sequence: CAWTPRGSEAFF. CDR3 bases: TGTGCCTGGACCCCCAGGGGTTCTGAAGCTTTCTTT.

This chain joins TRBV27 and TRBJ1-6; 7 bases map to TRBD1. The CDR3 length is 13 residues. Trimming took 2 bases from V and 9 from J; bases not matched to a gene: 1. Germline V gene data show CDR1 as MNHEY and CDR2 as SMNVEV (reference sequence). CDR3 nucleotides: TGTGCCAGCAGTTTAAGGGGGCGTTCACCCCTCCACTTT. Translation gives CASSLRGRSPLHF.

The chain has TRBV27 and TRBJ2-5; tentative D call: TRBD2 (6 bases). The CDR3 runs 13 residues. Trimming shortened V by 5 bases and J by 7 bases, and 14 bases separated the two germline ends. CDR1 is MNHEY and CDR2 is SMNVEV in the germline V gene (reference sequence). The DNA of the CDR3 is TGTGCCAGCAGTCCCGGGACTCATGGGACCCAGTACTTC. This encodes CASSPGTHGTQYF.

V and J are TRBV28 and TRBJ2-1, with D possibly TRBD2 on 5 matching bases. The CDR3 sequence is 15 residues long. The V and J ends lost 8 bases and 2 bases respectively, with 16 bases between them. Germline assignment: CDR1 MDHEN and CDR2 SYDVKM. CDR3 amino acids: CASSPMSGPYNEQFF. Written as DNA, the CDR3 is TGTGCCAGCTCCCCTATGAGCGGACCCTACAATGAGCAGTTCTTC.

The V call is TRBV24-1, the J call TRBJ2-2; 10 bases align to TRBD1. Losses at the gene ends were 7 bases for V and 7 bases for J; bases not matched to a gene: 26. The germline V gene has CDR1 KGHDR and CDR2 SFDVKD. The CDR3 has 21 amino acids. In DNA, the CDR3 is TGTGCCACCAGAGACAGGGGGCCCCCCCCTACCCCCCGCGGCGCTGTCGGGGAGCTGTTTTTT. This encodes CATRDRGPPPTPRGAVGELFF.

The chain combines TRBV27 with TRBJ2-1; 10 bases fit TRBD1. The V segment lost 2 bases and the J segment 4 bases; nucleotides outside the gene matches: 8. Germline lookup yields CDR1 MNHEY and CDR2 SMNVEV (reference sequence). The CDR3 totals 17 residues. CDR3: CASSLRPRQGAYNEQFF. The CDR3 region has the DNA TGTGCCAGCAGTTTACGACCTCGACAGGGGGCGTACAATGAGCAGTTCTTC.

This chain joins TRBV19 and TRBJ2-5; TRBD1 matches at 7 bases. Germline lookup yields CDR1 LNHDA and CDR2 SQIVND (reference sequence). V dropped 3 bases and J dropped 7; count of bases not matched to a gene: 8. The CDR3 covers 14 residues. The CDR3 region is CASSMTQGEGTQYF. The DNA of the CDR3 is TGTGCCAGTAGTATGACCCAGGGGGAAGGGACCCAGTACTTC.

The V and J genes are TRBV28 and TRBJ1-1, with a weak D call TRBD1 (6 bases). CDR3 size: 15 residues. With 7 bases removed from V and 0 bases from J, the gap between germline ends came to 15 bases. Per germline, CDR1 MDHEN and CDR2 SYDVKM. The CDR3 bases are TGTGCCAGCAACCCTCCCGCAGGGGTGAACACTGAAGCTTTCTTT. It codes for CASNPPAGVNTEAFF.

The sample holds one count of this clone. The CDR3 coding sequence is TGTGCCAGCAGTTTGGCCCGGGACACACTAGGCCCCACAGATACGCAGTATTTT. This gives the protein CASSLARDTLGPTDTQYF. V is TRBV28 and J is TRBJ2-3; maybe TRBD1 (6 bases). Trimming took off 3 bases at V and 2 bases at J, with 21 bases between the two ends. CDR3 size: 18 residues. CDR1 is MDHEN and CDR2 is SYDVKM in the germline V gene.

This chain uses TRBV5-6 with TRBJ1-2; possibly TRBD1 for D (5 bases). Germline values: CDR1 SGHDT, CDR2 YYEEEE. The CDR3 is made up of 14 amino acids. Trimming stripped 2 bases from V and 6 bases from J, with 14 bases between. The CDR3 bases are TGTGCCAGCAGCTTCGACCGCCGGGGGAATGGCTACACCTTC. Translation gives CASSFDRRGNGYTF.

This clone was observed a single time. The chain combines TRBV19 with TRBJ2-7; D is possibly TRBD2 (6 bases). The V end was cut by 4 bases, the J end by 2 bases, with 12 bases between. This CDR3 region has 14 residues. From germline, CDR1 is LNHDA and CDR2 SQIVND (reference sequence). The CDR3 nucleotides are TGTGCCAGTAGTAGCCGGGACTTAACCTACGAGCAGTACTTC. Translated: CASSSRDLTYEQYF. The whole variable domain, remainder taken from reference TRBV19 and TRBJ2-7, is DGGITQSPKYLFRKEGQNVTLSCEQNLNHDAMYWYRQDPGQGLRLIYYSQIVNDFQKGDIAEGYSVSREKKESFPLTVTSAQKNPTAFYLCASSSRDLTYEQYFGPGTRLTVT.

The chain recombines TRBV29-1 with TRBJ2-3; a weak D match, TRBD2 (6 bases). This CDR3 contains 11 residues. Germline CDR1 is SQVTM and CDR2 is ANQGSEA. The CDR3 DNA is TGCAAGTGCGGGGTCCGCGATACGCAGTATTTT. Encoded protein: CKCGVRDTQYF.

The chain has TRBV9 and TRBJ2-7, with 9 positions matching TRBD2. The germline CDR1 and CDR2 sequences are SGDLS and YYNGEE. Trimming at V came to 6 bases and at J to 2 bases, leaving 6 bases not matched to a gene. The CDR3 loop spans 14 amino acids. CDR3 sequence: CASNPSGNAYEQYF. DNA of the CDR3: TGTGCCAGCAACCCTAGCGGGAATGCCTACGAGCAGTACTTC.

The V gene is TRBV6-5, the J gene TRBJ1-1; 11 nucleotides agree with TRBD1. Germline trimming cut 8 bases from V and 4 bases from J; bases unmatched to any gene: 3. Per the germline V gene, CDR1 is MNHEY and CDR2 is SVGAGI. The CDR3 consists of 13 residues. CDR3 protein: CASGGTGGTEAFF. CDR3 coding DNA: TGTGCCAGCGGCGGGACAGGGGGCACTGAAGCTTTCTTT.

The V call is TRBV28, the J call TRBJ1-6; D gene uncertain. Trimming took 4 bases from V and 9 from J, leaving 16 bases between them. CDR1 and CDR2 from the germline V gene are MDHEN and SYDVKM. This CDR3 contains 15 residues. The CDR3, as DNA: TGTGCCAGCAGTTCGACCTTTTCGGCGGGTTCACCCCTCCACTTT. This codes for CASSSTFSAGSPLHF.

This clone has only one observation. This chain joins TRBV5-5 and TRBJ2-7; the match to TRBD2 covers 9 bases. The J segment lost 4 bases and the V segment lost 4 bases, leaving 12 bases of the junction unmatched. CDR1 and CDR2 (germline): SGHKS, YYEKEE (reference sequence). This CDR3 comprises 16 residues. The CDR3: CASSPAVNSGRYEQYF. CDR3 nucleotide sequence: TGTGCCAGCAGCCCGGCAGTAAATAGCGGGAGATACGAGCAGTACTTC.

The chain combines TRBV9 with TRBJ2-5; TRBD2 matches at 7 bases. Germline assignment: CDR1 SGDLS and CDR2 YYNGEE. The ends lost 2 bases at V and 0 bases at J; junction bases unmatched: 4. CDR3 size: 15 residues. CDR3 nucleotide sequence: TGTGCCAGCAGCGTCTCTAGCGGCAACCAAGAGACCCAGTACTTC. Encoded protein: CASSVSSGNQETQYF.

The chain joins TRBV11-2 to TRBJ2-1; 8 bases line up with TRBD1. V trimming: 6 bases; J trimming: 8 bases; junction bases outside the gene matches: 12. The CDR3 runs 15 residues. Looked up from germline, CDR1 is SGHAT and CDR2 is FQNNGV. CDR3 sequence: CASSSDRGKFYEQFF. The CDR3 DNA follows: TGTGCCAGCAGTTCAGACAGGGGAAAATTTTATGAGCAGTTCTTC.

CDR3 bases: TGTGCCAGCAGCGCCGACAGCCTGGGAGAGACCCAGTACTTC. Protein product: CASSADSLGETQYF. V usage is TRBV9 and J usage is TRBJ2-5, with TRBD1 as a possible D gene (5 bases). V was pared by 3 bases and J by 4 bases, with 13 bases between. Germline CDR1 and CDR2: SGDLS and YYNGEE. This CDR3 has 14 residues.

The CDR3 is CSERTSGSTDTQYF. DNA for the CDR3: TGCAGCGAAAGGACTAGCGGGAGTACAGATACGCAGTATTTT. The chain links TRBV29-1 to TRBJ2-3, with 13 bases fitting TRBD2. Germline values: CDR1 SQVTM, CDR2 ANQGSEA. V lost 7 bases, J lost 3 bases, and 4 bases stayed unmatched. This CDR3 is built from 14 residues.

V gene TRBV19 combines with J gene TRBJ1-2, with D tentatively TRBD1 (6 bases). Germline V gene lookup returns CDR1 LNHDA and CDR2 SQIVND (reference sequence). V dropped 5 bases and J dropped 8 bases, with 21 bases sitting between them. The length of the CDR3 is 15 residues. The DNA for the CDR3 is TGTGCCAGTAGTGCGGCAGGGGCCGGGATCTGGGGCTACACCTTC. Translated: CASSAAGAGIWGYTF.

CDR3 protein: CASSSLGLLNTEAFF. The CDR3 region has the DNA TGTGCCAGCAGCTCCCTGGGACTTTTGAACACTGAAGCTTTCTTT. V gene TRBV7-2 combines with J gene TRBJ1-1; D perhaps matches TRBD1 (5 bases). Germline V CDR1 and CDR2: SGHTA, FQGNSA. The CDR3 contains 15 residues. Deletions cut 4 bases from V and 0 bases from J, with 12 bases between.

The V call is TRBV27, the J call TRBJ1-6; D gene ambiguous. Germline V gives CDR1 MNHEY, CDR2 SMNVEV (reference sequence). V was cut by 4 bases and J by 8 bases, with 9 bases left in between. The CDR3 contains 13 residues. The DNA of the CDR3 is TGTGCCAGCAGTTCCCAGGTTGATTCACCCCTCCACTTT. Translation gives CASSSQVDSPLHF.